These T cell receptor beta chains were read from a single sample in a study of cytotoxic CD8 clonotypes in ibrutinib-treated CLL. Repertoires were generated with immunoSEQ multiplex PCR, while TCRdb's copy carries only in-frame clones and drops some. The data hold about 45,000 clones, with 65% observed a single time. Sequenced here: PBMCs, sampled after 24 months of ibrutinib treatment. The receptors were sampled from a human donor with chronic lymphocytic leukemia. Both conserved end residues are part of each CDR3. Each record gives: clone size, D gene, V gene, J gene, CDR3 DNA, CDR3 protein. The D gene is left open where the match is weak. Not every row has a clone size; where given, it reads once, few, many or a size class.

>.|.|TRBV2|TRBJ1-6
TGTGCCAGCACGACGAGCTCCTATAATTCACCCCTCCACTTT
CASTTSSYNSPLHF
>few|.|TRBV18|TRBJ1-1
TGTGCCAGCTCACCCATGGATGAAGCTTTCTTT
CASSPMDEAFF
>.|.|TRBV2|TRBJ2-7
TGTGCCAGCATGGGTAGGGACCGCACAGTAGACGAGCAGTACTTC
CASMGRDRTVDEQYF
>.|.|TRBV2|TRBJ2-1
TGTGCCAGCAGTGAAGCCCCGGGGTACAATGAGCAGTTCTTC
CASSEAPGYNEQFF
>few|.|TRBV2|TRBJ2-3
TGTGCCAGCAGTGTAGGTTATTCGGATACGCAGTATTTT
CASSVGYSDTQYF
>few|TRBD1|TRBV28|TRBJ1-1
TGTGCCAGCAGTCTAGACAGGGCTTTGGGGAACACTGAAGCTTTCTTT
CASSLDRALGNTEAFF
>.|TRBD1|TRBV6-6|TRBJ1-4
TGTGCCAGCACACTATCCGGGACAGCGATTACCCCAGTTAGGTTT
CASTLSGTAITPVRF
>.|TRBD1|TRBV10-3|TRBJ1-2
TGTGCCATCAGTGCAGGGGGCGGAAACTATGGCTACACCTTC
CAISAGGGNYGYTF
>few|.|TRBV7-9|TRBJ2-1
TGTGCCAGCAGCTTAGGTTTGGGGGCTAGTCCTTTCTTC
CASSLGLGASPFF
>.|.|TRBV28|TRBJ1-4
TGTGCCAGCAGTTTAAATGGGCAACTCATGGGGGGGAAACTGTTTTTT
CASSLNGQLMGGKLFF
>.|.|TRBV6-5|TRBJ2-1
TGTGCCAGCAGTTACTCGGGAGGGGGGGCCTACAATGAGCAGTTCTTC
CASSYSGGGAYNEQFF
>.|.|TRBV6-1|TRBJ2-1
TGTGCCAGCAGTGACAGGGCCGGGACTGGATACAATGAGCAGTTCTTC
CASSDRAGTGYNEQFF
>.|.|TRBV19|TRBJ2-7
TGTGCCAGTAGCCGGGGGCCCGGGGACGAGCAGTACTTC
CASSRGPGDEQYF
>.|TRBD1|TRBV27|TRBJ1-2
TGTGCCAGCAGCGTCGGACAGGGCCTTCCGTACACCTTC
CASSVGQGLPYTF
>once|TRBD2|TRBV19|TRBJ2-1
TGTGCCAGTAGACCCCGAGCAGCGGGGGGAATGGATGAGCAGTTCTTC
CASRPRAAGGMDEQFF
>.|.|TRBV6-1|TRBJ1-2
TGTGCCAGCAGCGTTGGAGTTAACTATGGCTACACCTTC
CASSVGVNYGYTF
>.|.|TRBV6-5|TRBJ2-2
TGTGCCAGCAGGGGTGGCGGGGAGCTGTTTTTT
CASRGGGELFF
>.|.|TRBV2|TRBJ1-4
TGTGCCAGCAGATATGGGGGGGAAAAACTGTTTTTT
CASRYGGEKLFF
>few|.|TRBV19|TRBJ2-7
TGTGCCAGTAGTATAGGCATTCTGGGCTTTTACGAGCAGTACTTC
CASSIGILGFYEQYF
>.|.|TRBV15|TRBJ2-7
TGTGCCACCAGCAGAGAGGCTGCCAGCCTTACCTACGAGCAGTACTTC
CATSREAASLTYEQYF
>.|TRBD2|TRBV11-2|TRBJ2-2
TGTGCCAGCAGCTTAGGGACTAGCGGGGGGAACACCGGGGAGCTGTTTTTT
CASSLGTSGGNTGELFF
>.|.|TRBV5-1|TRBJ1-1
TGCGCCAGCAGGCAAAGACAGAACACTGAAGCTTTCTTT
CASRQRQNTEAFF
>.|.|TRBV6-5|TRBJ1-2
TGTGCCACCGGGGGGAAGGGCGTAGGCTATGGCTACACCTTC
CATGGKGVGYGYTF
>.|.|TRBV5-1|TRBJ2-3
TGCGCCAGCAGCTTGGGGGCGACAGATACGCAGTATTTT
CASSLGATDTQYF
>.|.|TRBV6-7|TRBJ1-6
TGTGCCAGCAGTCCAGGAGCACCCCTCCACTTT
CASSPGAPLHF
>.|TRBD1|TRBV2|TRBJ2-2
TGTGCCAGCAGTGTAACAGGGGCAAAGACCGGGGAGCTGTTTTTT
CASSVTGAKTGELFF
>few|.|TRBV18|TRBJ2-7
TGTGCCAGCTCACCACTAAAAGCGGCAAGAGGAAACGAGCAGTACTTC
CASSPLKAARGNEQYF
>.|.|TRBV5-1|TRBJ2-2
TGCGCCAGCAGCTTGGAATGGAGGGCCGGGGAGCTGTTTTTT
CASSLEWRAGELFF
>.|TRBD2|TRBV15|TRBJ2-1
TGTGCCACCAGCAGAGATCCCCGGGGGGGGCTCGGTGAGCAGTTCTTC
CATSRDPRGGLGEQFF
>.|.|TRBV4-1|TRBJ1-5
TGCGCCAGCAGCCAAGTCGGGACCCTCAGCAATCAGCCCCAGCATTTT
CASSQVGTLSNQPQHF
>.|.|TRBV4-2|TRBJ2-2
TGTGCCAGCAGCCAAAACTCGAACACCGGGGAGCTGTTTTTT
CASSQNSNTGELFF
>.|.|TRBV6-1|TRBJ2-7
TGTGCCAGCAGGAAAGAAAGGATTTACGAGCAGTACTTC
CASRKERIYEQYF
>few|.|TRBV2|TRBJ1-4
TGTGCCAGCAGTGAGGACGGACAGCGAGATGAAAAACTGTTTTTT
CASSEDGQRDEKLFF
>.|.|TRBV5-1|TRBJ1-3
TGCGCCAGCAGCTTGGATCATAGGACAGCCGCTGGAAACACCATATATTTT
CASSLDHRTAAGNTIYF
>.|.|TRBV6-5|TRBJ1-2
TGTGCCAGCAAGGGTCGGGACCCCAGCTACACCTTC
CASKGRDPSYTF
>many|.|TRBV2|TRBJ1-5
TGTGCCAGCAGTGAGACGGGAAATCAGCCCCAGCATTTT
CASSETGNQPQHF
>.|.|TRBV30|TRBJ1-3
TGTGCCTGGAGAGTCGTAGGCGCAGCAACCTCTGGAAACACCATATATTTT
CAWRVVGAATSGNTIYF
>.|.|TRBV5-1|TRBJ1-1
TGCGCCAGCGCATTGGGTACTGAAGCTTTCTTT
CASALGTEAFF
>many|TRBD1|TRBV6-6|TRBJ2-5
TGTGCCAGCAGTTTCGGGACAGGCTTACAAGAGACCCAGTACTTC
CASSFGTGLQETQYF
>.|.|TRBV10-3|TRBJ1-4
TGTGCCATCGGTGATCCCACAGGGACTGAAAAACTGTTTTTT
CAIGDPTGTEKLFF
>.|.|TRBV5-8|TRBJ2-3
TGTGCCAGCAGCTCCGCCTCATCGGTCCACACAGATACGCAGTATTTT
CASSSASSVHTDTQYF
>.|.|TRBV27|TRBJ2-7
TGTGCCAGCAGTTTCGCCGGCGGGACATCAAAGCAGTACTTC
CASSFAGGTSKQYF
>.|TRBD1|TRBV2|TRBJ2-1
TGTGCCAGCAGCCGGGACAGATCCTACAATGAGCAGTTCTTC
CASSRDRSYNEQFF
>few|TRBD1|TRBV7-9|TRBJ1-2
TGTGCCAGCACCCCCGGGACAGGGGGCTTTGGCTACACCTTC
CASTPGTGGFGYTF
>.|TRBD1|TRBV5-1|TRBJ1-2
TGCGCCAGCAGCTTGACAGGGGGGCAGTCTGGCTACACCTTC
CASSLTGGQSGYTF
>few|.|TRBV7-2|TRBJ1-1
TGTGCCAGCAGCTTTGAGGATGAAGCTTTCTTT
CASSFEDEAFF
>many|.|TRBV27|TRBJ2-7
TGTGCCAGCACCGCACAATTCCCGGGACAGCAGTACTTC
CASTAQFPGQQYF
>once|TRBD2|TRBV7-3|TRBJ2-3
TGTGCCAGCAGCTTTACGGGAGGGCCTAATACGCAGTATTTT
CASSFTGGPNTQYF